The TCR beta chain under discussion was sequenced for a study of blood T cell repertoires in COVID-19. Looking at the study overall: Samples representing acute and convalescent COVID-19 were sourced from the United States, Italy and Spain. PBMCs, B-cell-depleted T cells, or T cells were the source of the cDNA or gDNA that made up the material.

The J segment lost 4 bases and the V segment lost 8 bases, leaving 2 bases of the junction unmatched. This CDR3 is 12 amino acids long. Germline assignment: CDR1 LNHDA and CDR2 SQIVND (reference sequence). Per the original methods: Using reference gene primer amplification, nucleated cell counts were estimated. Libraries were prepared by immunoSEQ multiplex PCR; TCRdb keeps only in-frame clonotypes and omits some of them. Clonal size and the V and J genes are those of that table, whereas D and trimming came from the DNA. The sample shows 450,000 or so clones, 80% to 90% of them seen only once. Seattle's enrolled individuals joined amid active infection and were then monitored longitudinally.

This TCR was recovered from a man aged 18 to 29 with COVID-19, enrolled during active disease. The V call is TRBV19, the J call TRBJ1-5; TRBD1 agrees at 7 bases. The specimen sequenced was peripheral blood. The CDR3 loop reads CASGTVNQPQHF. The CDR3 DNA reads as TGTGCCAGTGGGACAGTAAATCAGCCCCAGCATTTT.